This paragraph covers one TCR beta chain sequence. The sample is drawn from a study of T cell changes during pregnancy in multiple sclerosis. The germline V gene has CDR1 SGHVS and CDR2 FQNEAQ. Losses at the gene ends were 4 bases for V and 4 bases for J; bases not matched to a gene: 10. The CDR3 spans 16 residues. Assay used: immunoSEQ multiplex PCR; TCRdb lists only in-frame clones, some missing. The table has 30,000 to 35,000 clones, roughly 87% seen once. The receptor was isolated from a female donor with multiple sclerosis, enrolled in a pregnancy study. Source: CD8+ T cells from peripheral blood mononuclear cells, taken in the first trimester of pregnancy. This chain connects TRBV7-8 to TRBJ1-5; TRBD1 matches at 7 bases. The CDR3 protein is CASSSDDRAWNQPQHF. The CDR3 region has the DNA TGTGCCAGCAGCTCAGACGACAGGGCATGGAATCAGCCCCAGCATTTT.